Each of the 21 T cell receptor beta chains below was sequenced from the same sample in a study of neurological immune-mediated disorders. Each CDR3 protein gets one entry after TCRdb re-called the 5' RACE reads with MiXCR. The table records about 74,000 distinct CDR3 sequences, approximately 5.2% of them present only once. Sequencing was done on a sample of PBMCs. The receptors originated from a man younger than 30 with multiple sclerosis.

This clonotype was picked up many times. The chain links TRBV6-6 to TRBJ2-7; the D is unclear. Germline CDR1 reads MNHNY; CDR2 reads SVGAGI (reference sequence). The CDR3 runs to 11 residues. The ends were cut back, 0 bases at V and 5 bases at J, with 2 bases in the middle. The CDR3 protein is CASSYSNEQYF. In DNA, the CDR3 is TGTGCCAGCAGTTACTCGAACGAGCAGTACTTC.

The chain joins TRBV19 to TRBJ1-5; no firm D call. This CDR3 has 11 residues. In germline, CDR1 is LNHDA, CDR2 SQIVND (reference sequence). Trimming took off 6 bases at V and 6 bases at J, with 6 bases between the two ends. The CDR3 here is CASRKGQPQHF. Here the CDR3 DNA reads TGTGCCAGTAGAAAGGGTCAGCCCCAGCATTTT.

The sample holds many counts of this clonotype. The genes are TRBV3-1 and TRBJ2-1, with no clear D. The CDR3 length is 16 residues. V lost 3 bases and J lost 4, with 16 bases in between. Germline assignment: CDR1 LGHDT and CDR2 YNNKEL (reference sequence). Written as DNA, the CDR3 is TGTGCCAGCAGCCACCCGCGGCTAGTGGGATACAATGAGCAGTTCTTC. Protein: CASSHPRLVGYNEQFF.

This clonotype was picked up many times. This CDR3 is CSARDPTGGGPNTEAFF. CDR3 DNA sequence: TGCAGTGCTAGAGACCCTACTGGGGGGGGACCGAACACTGAAGCTTTCTTT. The chain joins TRBV20-1 to TRBJ1-1, with a possible D match to TRBD1 (5 bases). V was clipped by 0 bases and J by 1 base, with 18 bases between them. Germline V lookup: CDR1 DFQATT, CDR2 SNEGSKA (reference sequence). This CDR3 contains 17 residues.

This clonotype was recorded at least ten times. V gene TRBV9 combines with J gene TRBJ1-5; the match to TRBD1 covers 7 bases. Per the germline V gene, CDR1 is SGDLS and CDR2 is YYNGEE. CDR3 length equals 15 residues. Trimming took 4 bases from V and 4 from J; bases not matched to a gene: 8. CDR3 nucleotide sequence: TGTGCCAGCAGCCCCGGACAGGAGAGAAATCAGCCCCAGCATTTT. It specifies CASSPGQERNQPQHF.

There are many counts of this clonotype. The chain links TRBV28 to TRBJ2-1; 11 bases map to TRBD2. Losses at the gene ends were 5 bases for V and 9 bases for J; bases not matched to a gene: 9. CDR3 length: 15 residues. Looked up from germline, CDR1 is MDHEN and CDR2 is SYDVKM. The CDR3 loop reads CASSLIVAGGSEQFF. CDR3 DNA: TGTGCCAGCAGTCTCATAGTAGCGGGGGGGAGTGAGCAGTTCTTC.

Comment on this clonotype: The junction departs from germline at one end; a sequencing error may be responsible. The chain couples TRBV20-1 to TRBJ1-3; maybe TRBD1 (6 bases). CDR3 size: 13 residues. CDR1 and CDR2 from the germline V gene are DFQATT and SNEGSKA (reference sequence). The CDR3 region is CSASPKGGKTIYF. In DNA form, the CDR3 reads TGCAGTGCTAGTCCCAAAGGGGGAAAAACCATATATTTT.

This chain uses TRBV4-1 with TRBJ2-1; D gene uncertain. This CDR3 has 15 residues. The V gene's germline CDR1 is MGHRA and CDR2 YSYEKL. V lost 1 base and J 2 bases, leaving 9 bases between the germline ends. CDR3 sequence (DNA): TGCGCCAGCAGCCAAGTTCTGGAAACCTACAATGAGCAGTTCTTC. Amino acid sequence: CASSQVLETYNEQFF.

There are many counts of this clonotype. This rearrangement joins TRBV5-1 to TRBJ2-7; 12 bases are shared with TRBD1. The V and J ends lost 3 bases and 6 bases, in that order; junction bases with no gene match: 10. The germline CDR1 and CDR2 sequences are SGHRS and YFSETQ. The CDR3 sequence is 16 residues long. The CDR3 is CASSSSGGTGGREQYF. DNA of the CDR3: TGCGCCAGCAGCTCAAGTGGGGGGACAGGGGGCCGCGAGCAGTACTTC.

This clonotype was counted only a few times. It may be a read error: a sequence one base away is much more abundant. The chain employs TRBV27 and TRBJ1-2, with no clear D. The germline V and J ends were trimmed by 4 bases and 3 bases, with 9 bases remaining between them. The CDR3 extends over 13 amino acids. The germline gives CDR1 MNHEY, CDR2 SMNVEV (reference sequence). The chain's CDR3 is CASSSKRDYGYTF. The CDR3 bases are TGTGCCAGCAGTTCAAAAAGGGACTATGGCTACACCTTC.

V and J are TRBV20-1 and TRBJ2-2; TRBD2 matches at 11 bases. CDR3 length: 18 amino acids. Germline lookup yields CDR1 DFQATT and CDR2 SNEGSKA (reference sequence). Trimming took 0 bases from V and 5 from J; bases not matched to a gene: 11. Written as DNA, the CDR3 is TGCAGTGCTAGAGATCTTTCTAGCGGGAGGTTTTATACCGGGGAGCTGTTTTTT. This codes for CSARDLSSGRFYTGELFF.

This clonotype was counted ten times or more. The gene calls are TRBV20-1 and TRBJ2-3, with 13 nucleotides matching TRBD2. The ends lost 6 bases at V and 4 bases at J; junction bases unmatched: 13. This CDR3 is built from 17 residues. Germline V gives CDR1 DFQATT, CDR2 SNEGSKA (reference sequence). The CDR3 bases are TGCAGTGCAAAGAGGGGGACTAGCGGGGACCTTCCAGATACGCAGTATTTT. Its protein product is CSAKRGTSGDLPDTQYF.

The V gene is TRBV12-3 or TRBV12-4, the J gene TRBJ1-5; weak D call: TRBD1 (5 bases). The germline V and J ends were trimmed by 1 base and 2 bases, with 12 bases remaining between them. The length of the CDR3 is 16 residues. The CDR3 bases are TGTGCCAGCAGTTTAGAGGGCGGACAAGGCAATCAGCCCCAGCATTTT. Amino acid sequence: CASSLEGGQGNQPQHF.

The chain joins TRBV12-3 or TRBV12-4 to TRBJ1-3; unclear D gene. The CDR3 consists of 14 residues. V lost 5 bases to trimming and J lost 0 bases, with 8 bases between them. The CDR3 DNA reads as TGTGCCAGCAGTCCCTCGGGCTCTGGAAACACCATATATTTT. It codes for CASSPSGSGNTIYF.

The rearrangement joins TRBV10-3 to TRBJ1-1; 7 positions agree with TRBD1. The CDR3 has 14 amino acids. Trimming took 4 bases from V and 2 from J; bases not matched to a gene: 4. Per the germline V gene, CDR1 is ENHRY and CDR2 is SYGVKD. CDR3: CAISGDRFNTEAFF. The CDR3 nucleotides are TGTGCCATCAGTGGGGACAGATTTAACACTGAAGCTTTCTTT.

This clonotype was recorded many times. The chain uses TRBV28 and TRBJ2-1; 7 nucleotides align to TRBD1. CDR3 length: 16 amino acids. With V trimmed by 4 bases and J by 8 bases, 14 bases remained unmatched. CDR1 MDHEN and CDR2 SYDVKM come from the germline V gene. The CDR3 nucleotides read TGTGCCAGCAGTTCCACTCGGGACAGAGGTAGAGATGAGCAGTTCTTC. This gives the protein CASSSTRDRGRDEQFF.

This clonotype was detected a few times. CDR3 in amino acids: CASSFRQGPGETQYF. In DNA form, the CDR3 reads TGTGCCAGCAGTTTCCGACAGGGGCCGGGGGAGACCCAGTACTTC. The V gene is TRBV12-3 or TRBV12-4, the J gene TRBJ2-5; 8 bases are shared with TRBD1. The CDR3 runs to 15 residues. The trim removed 3 bases at V and 5 bases at J, leaving 8 bases unmatched.

Remarks on this clonotype: This could be a read error, since a much larger clone is one nucleotide away. The final CDR3 position lacks the conserved phenylalanine or tryptophan, pointing to a likely read error. This chain links TRBV20-1 with TRBJ2-3, with D unresolved. Germline V gives CDR1 DFQATT, CDR2 SNEGSKA (reference sequence). V lost 6 bases, J lost 3 bases, and 10 bases lay in between. This CDR3 contains 12 residues. The CDR3 nucleotides are TGCAGTGCCGCTCGGTCGACAGATACGCAGTATATT. Its translation: CSAARSTDTQYI.

This clonotype was seen at least ten times. V gene TRBV5-1 combines with J gene TRBJ1-1; TRBD1 aligns across 9 bases. This CDR3 comprises 15 residues. The trim removed 4 bases at V and 1 base at J, leaving 5 bases unmatched. CDR1 and CDR2 (germline): SGHRS, YFSETQ. Here the CDR3 reads CASSITGGPNTEAFF. DNA of the CDR3: TGCGCCAGCAGCATAACAGGGGGCCCGAACACTGAAGCTTTCTTT.

This clonotype occurred many times. The gene calls are TRBV3-1 and TRBJ2-3, with D possibly matching TRBD1 (5 bases). The CDR3 has 13 residues. From germline, CDR1 is LGHDT and CDR2 YNNKEL (reference sequence). V lost 2 bases and J 6 bases, leaving 9 bases between the germline ends. The CDR3 loop reads CASSQHRSDTQYF. CDR3 bases: TGTGCCAGCAGCCAACACAGGTCCGATACGCAGTATTTT.

This clonotype came up many times. This chain joins TRBV5-1 and TRBJ1-2; D not resolved. The CDR3 spans 14 residues. V dropped 9 bases and J dropped 4 bases, with 19 bases sitting between them. Germline V gene data show CDR1 as SGHRS and CDR2 as YFSETQ. The CDR3 DNA reads TGCGCCACCGCTTTAGAATCCACCGCCTATGGCTACACCTTC. It translates to CATALESTAYGYTF. The entire variable domain, with the rest obtained from reference TRBV5-1 and TRBJ1-2, is as follows: KAGVTQTPRYLIKTRGQQVTLSCSPISGHRSVSWYQQTPGQGLQFLFEYFSETQRNKGNFPGRFSGRQFSNSRSEMNVSTLELGDSALYLCATALESTAYGYTFGSGTRLTVV.